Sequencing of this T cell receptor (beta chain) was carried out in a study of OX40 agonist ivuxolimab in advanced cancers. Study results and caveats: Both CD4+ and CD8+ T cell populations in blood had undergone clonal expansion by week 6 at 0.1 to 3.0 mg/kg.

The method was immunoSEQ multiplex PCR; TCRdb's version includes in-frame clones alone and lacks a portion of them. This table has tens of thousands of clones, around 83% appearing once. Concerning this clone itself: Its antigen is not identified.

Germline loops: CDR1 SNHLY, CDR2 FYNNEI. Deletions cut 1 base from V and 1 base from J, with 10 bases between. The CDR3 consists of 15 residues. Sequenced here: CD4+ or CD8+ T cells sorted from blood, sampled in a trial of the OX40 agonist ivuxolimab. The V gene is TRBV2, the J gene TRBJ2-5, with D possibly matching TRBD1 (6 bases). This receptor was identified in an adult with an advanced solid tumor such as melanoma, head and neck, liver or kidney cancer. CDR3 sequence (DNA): TGTGCCAGCAGTGAAGTCGGGACAACCCAAGAGACCCAGTACTTC. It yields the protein CASSEVGTTQETQYF.